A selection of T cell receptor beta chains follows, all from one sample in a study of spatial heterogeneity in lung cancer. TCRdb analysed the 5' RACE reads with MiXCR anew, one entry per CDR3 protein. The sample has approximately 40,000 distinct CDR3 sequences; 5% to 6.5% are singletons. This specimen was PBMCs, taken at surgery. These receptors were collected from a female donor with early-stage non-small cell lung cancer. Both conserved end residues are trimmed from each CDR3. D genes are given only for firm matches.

ASSLADGETQY | - | TRBJ2-5 | TRBV5-1
ASSSGQGAPNSPLH | TRBD1 | TRBJ1-6 | TRBV5-6
ASSPTRQGAREQY | TRBD1 | TRBJ2-7 | TRBV18
ASRHRSNTEAF | - | TRBJ1-1 | TRBV12-3/TRBV12-4
ASSFDVVSSPLH | - | TRBJ1-6 | TRBV28
ASSRTKGAVMGQETQY | TRBD1 | TRBJ2-5 | TRBV7-9
ASSPPGLAGAETQY | TRBD2 | TRBJ2-5 | TRBV7-9
AISEGSSSGANVLT | - | TRBJ2-6 | TRBV10-3
ASNNYRVGSYEQY | - | TRBJ2-7 | TRBV28
ASSYRTQGGEY | - | TRBJ2-5 | TRBV12-3/TRBV12-4
ASSDLGQGSYNEQF | TRBD1 | TRBJ2-1 | TRBV6-5
ASSLTQSWTGELF | - | TRBJ2-2 | TRBV7-3
ASSLGQGGNTRELF | TRBD1 | TRBJ2-2 | TRBV11-1
ASSHGTEANYGYT | TRBD1 | TRBJ1-2 | TRBV4-3
ASSQDLGARGTTDTQY | - | TRBJ2-3 | TRBV4-1
ASSLAATLGRDEKLF | - | TRBJ1-4 | TRBV5-6
ASSQMTGEETQY | TRBD1 | TRBJ2-5 | TRBV4-3
ASSLGGTGRYGYT | TRBD1 | TRBJ1-2 | TRBV5-5
ASSNWDRNEQF | - | TRBJ2-1 | TRBV7-9
ASSPHAQGATGELF | TRBD1 | TRBJ2-2 | TRBV19
SAGDLQETQY | - | TRBJ2-5 | TRBV20-1
AISESAIPGMF | - | TRBJ2-1 | TRBV10-3
ASSLDSGGYEQY | TRBD2 | TRBJ2-7 | TRBV5-1
ASSPIGGHEQF | - | TRBJ2-1 | TRBV7-3
ASSRTSGGAYETQY | TRBD2 | TRBJ2-5 | TRBV2
ASSYSIRVLNYGYT | - | TRBJ1-2 | TRBV6-2/TRBV6-3
SVARAYNQPQH | - | TRBJ1-5 | TRBV29-1
ASSPPWEETQY | - | TRBJ2-5 | TRBV18
ASSPWTGRVATNEKLF | TRBD1 | TRBJ1-4 | TRBV4-1
ASSLGDARNQPQH | - | TRBJ1-5 | TRBV11-2
SARTPGGRRYTEAF | TRBD1 | TRBJ1-1 | TRBV20-1
ASTSRGVGEGQY | - | TRBJ2-5 | TRBV12-3/TRBV12-4
SASAGRMNTEAF | - | TRBJ1-1 | TRBV20-1
ASSLLGGTDTQY | - | TRBJ2-3 | TRBV28
TSSQEQGALGSLGYT | TRBD1 | TRBJ1-2 | TRBV4-1
ASSSRQGYNYGYT | TRBD1 | TRBJ1-2 | TRBV19
ASKVTGQNEKLF | TRBD1 | TRBJ1-4 | TRBV6-6
ASSQGGVNYGYT | - | TRBJ1-2 | TRBV3-1
ASRQLRGRSGNTIY | TRBD1 | TRBJ1-3 | TRBV11-2
ASSEGTRSYNEQF | - | TRBJ2-1 | TRBV10-1
ASSVWGGSGNTIY | - | TRBJ1-3 | TRBV9
ASSQDRGRDTQY | - | TRBJ2-3 | TRBV4-1
SARPIGNTIY | - | TRBJ1-3 | TRBV20-1
AGGTYQETQY | - | TRBJ2-5 | TRBV2
SARNSMSTDTQY | - | TRBJ2-3 | TRBV20-1
ATSHPGGPTNYGYT | - | TRBJ1-2 | TRBV24-1
ASSQDTGFYGYT | - | TRBJ1-2 | TRBV4-3
ASRKGTGIGRGNEQF | TRBD1 | TRBJ2-1 | TRBV13
ASSWTGADKAF | TRBD1 | TRBJ1-1 | TRBV7-9
ASSWGTGLNTEAF | TRBD1 | TRBJ1-1 | TRBV7-2
ASSPSLGGGNNEQF | TRBD2 | TRBJ2-1 | TRBV6-2/TRBV6-3
SVDSLAGGGETQY | TRBD2 | TRBJ2-5 | TRBV29-1
ASSPSDTQY | - | TRBJ2-3 | TRBV18
ASSSDMGYYGYT | - | TRBJ1-2 | TRBV6-5
ASSWDSSYNEQF | TRBD1 | TRBJ2-1 | TRBV6-2/TRBV6-3